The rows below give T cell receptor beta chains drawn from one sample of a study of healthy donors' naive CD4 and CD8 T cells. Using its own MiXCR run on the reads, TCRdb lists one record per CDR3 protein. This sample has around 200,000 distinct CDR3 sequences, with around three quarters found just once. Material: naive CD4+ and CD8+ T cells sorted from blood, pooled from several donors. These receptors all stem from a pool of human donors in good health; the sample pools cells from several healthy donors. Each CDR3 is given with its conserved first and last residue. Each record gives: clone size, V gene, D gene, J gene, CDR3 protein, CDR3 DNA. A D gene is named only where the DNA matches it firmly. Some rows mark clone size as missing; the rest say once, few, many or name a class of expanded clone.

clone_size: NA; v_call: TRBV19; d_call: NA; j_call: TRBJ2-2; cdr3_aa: CASSIRDGNTGELFF; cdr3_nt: TGTGCCAGTAGTATCCGGGACGGGAACACCGGGGAGCTGTTTTTT
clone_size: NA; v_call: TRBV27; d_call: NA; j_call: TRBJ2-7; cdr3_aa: CASSLLGSREQYF; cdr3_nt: TGTGCCAGCAGTTTACTTGGGTCTCGCGAGCAGTACTTC
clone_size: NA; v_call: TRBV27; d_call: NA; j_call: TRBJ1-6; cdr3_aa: CASSTMGAAHSPLHF; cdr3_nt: TGTGCCAGCAGTACCATGGGGGCAGCCCATTCACCCCTCCACTTT
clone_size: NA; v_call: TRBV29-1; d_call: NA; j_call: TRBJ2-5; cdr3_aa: CSVEVVGRGAQETQYF; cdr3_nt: TGCAGCGTTGAAGTGGTGGGGCGGGGTGCACAAGAGACCCAGTACTTC
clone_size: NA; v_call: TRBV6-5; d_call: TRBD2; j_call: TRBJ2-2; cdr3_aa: CASSKAGVGDTGELFF; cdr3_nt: TGTGCCAGCAGTAAAGCGGGAGTCGGGGACACCGGGGAGCTGTTTTTT
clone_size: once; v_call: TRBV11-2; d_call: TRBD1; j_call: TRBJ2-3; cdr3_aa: CASSLEGQGYRTDTQYF; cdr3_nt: TGTGCCAGCAGCTTAGAGGGACAGGGATATAGGACAGATACGCAGTATTTT
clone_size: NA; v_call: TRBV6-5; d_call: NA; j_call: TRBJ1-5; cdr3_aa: CASSPAGKYSNQPQHF; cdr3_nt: TGTGCCAGCAGTCCGGCCGGGAAGTATAGCAATCAGCCCCAGCATTTT
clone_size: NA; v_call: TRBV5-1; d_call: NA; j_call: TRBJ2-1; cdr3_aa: CASSLTGQSYNEQFF; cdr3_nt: TGCGCCAGCAGCTTGACAGGGCAGTCCTACAATGAGCAGTTCTTC
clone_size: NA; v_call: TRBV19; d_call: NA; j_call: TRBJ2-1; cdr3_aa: CASSITDRDREQFF; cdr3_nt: TGTGCCAGTAGTATAACGGATCGAGACCGTGAGCAGTTCTTC
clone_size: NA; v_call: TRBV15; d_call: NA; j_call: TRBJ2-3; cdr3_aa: CATRSDWSSGSTDTQYF; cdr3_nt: TGTGCCACCAGGTCCGACTGGAGTTCGGGGAGCACAGATACGCAGTATTTT
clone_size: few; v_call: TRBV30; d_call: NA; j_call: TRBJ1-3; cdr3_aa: CAWSGRMSAGNTIYF; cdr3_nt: TGTGCCTGGAGTGGACGGATGTCGGCTGGAAACACCATATATTTT
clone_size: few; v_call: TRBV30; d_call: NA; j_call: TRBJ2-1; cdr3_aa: CAWAGGWTYNEQFF; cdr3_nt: TGTGCCTGGGCCGGGGGCTGGACCTACAATGAGCAGTTCTTC
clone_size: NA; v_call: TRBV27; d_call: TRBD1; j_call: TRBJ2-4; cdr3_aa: CASSFIQGANIQYF; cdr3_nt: TGTGCCAGCAGTTTTATCCAGGGGGCGAACATTCAGTACTTC
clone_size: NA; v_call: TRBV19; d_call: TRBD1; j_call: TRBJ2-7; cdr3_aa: CASSVRDSVYEQYF; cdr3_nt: TGTGCCAGTAGTGTCCGGGACAGCGTCTACGAGCAGTACTTC
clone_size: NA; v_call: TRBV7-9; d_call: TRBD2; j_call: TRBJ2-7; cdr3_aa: CASSSPLAASYEQYF; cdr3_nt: TGTGCCAGCAGCTCCCCGCTAGCGGCCTCCTACGAGCAGTACTTC
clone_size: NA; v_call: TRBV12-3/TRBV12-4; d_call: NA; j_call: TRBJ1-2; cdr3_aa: CASRGRAESQHGYTF; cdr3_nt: TGTGCCAGCCGGGGCAGGGCAGAATCCCAGCATGGCTACACCTTC
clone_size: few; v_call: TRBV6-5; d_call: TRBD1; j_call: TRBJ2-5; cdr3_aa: CASRDRQLETQYF; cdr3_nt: TGTGCCAGCAGGGACAGGCAGCTAGAGACCCAGTACTTC